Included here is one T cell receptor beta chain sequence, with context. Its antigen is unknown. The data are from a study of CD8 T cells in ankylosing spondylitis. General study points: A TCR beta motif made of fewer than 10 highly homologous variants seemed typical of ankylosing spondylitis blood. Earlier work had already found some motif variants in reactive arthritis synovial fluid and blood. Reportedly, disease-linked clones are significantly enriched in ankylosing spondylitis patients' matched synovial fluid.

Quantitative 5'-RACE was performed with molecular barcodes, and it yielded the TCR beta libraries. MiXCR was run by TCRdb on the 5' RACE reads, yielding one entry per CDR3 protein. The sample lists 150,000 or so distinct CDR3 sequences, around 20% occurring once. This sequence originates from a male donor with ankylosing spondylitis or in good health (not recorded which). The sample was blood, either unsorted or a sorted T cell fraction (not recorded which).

The CDR3 spells CAWSVPGKWGANVLTF. CDR3 in DNA: TGTGCCTGGAGTGTACCGGGTAAATGGGGGGCCAACGTCCTGACTTTC. The genes are TRBV30 and TRBJ2-6; no reliable D call. The germline V gene encodes CDR1 GTSNPN and CDR2 SVGIG (reference sequence). The V gene lost 0 bases and the J gene lost 4 bases, with 13 bases spanning the gap. This CDR3 is built from 16 residues. Complete variable domain (other parts from reference TRBV30 and TRBJ2-6): SQTIHQWPATLVQPVGSPLSLECTVEGTSNPNLYWYRQAAGRGLQLLFYSVGIGQISSEVPQNLSASRPQDRQFILSSKKLLLSDSGFYLCAWSVPGKWGANVLTFGAGSRLTVL.